The subject of this entry is one T cell receptor beta chain. The data belong to a study of blood T cell repertoires in COVID-19. Study in general: PBMCs, B-cell-depleted T cells, or T cells provided the cDNA or gDNA that made up the material.

The CDR3 is made up of 14 amino acids. Trimming left V 2 bases short and J 0 bases short, with 5 bases between. Germline V CDR1 and CDR2: SEHNR, FQNEAQ (reference sequence). The authors' processing: Scientists estimated how many nucleated cells there were by amplifying reference gene primers. Clones were read by immunoSEQ multiplex PCR, and TCRdb kept only the in-frame ones, dropping some. That table is the source of V, J and clone size, and D and trimming were worked out from the DNA. The sample includes 280,000 or so clones, approximately 90% seen only once; the top ten take over 6%. Source material: peripheral blood. The receptor comes from a woman in her thirties who had recovered from COVID-19. The V call is TRBV7-9, the J call TRBJ2-4, with D hard to call. CDR3: CASSLQIAKNIQYF. The CDR3 nucleotides are TGTGCCAGCAGCTTACAAATAGCCAAAAACATTCAGTACTTC.